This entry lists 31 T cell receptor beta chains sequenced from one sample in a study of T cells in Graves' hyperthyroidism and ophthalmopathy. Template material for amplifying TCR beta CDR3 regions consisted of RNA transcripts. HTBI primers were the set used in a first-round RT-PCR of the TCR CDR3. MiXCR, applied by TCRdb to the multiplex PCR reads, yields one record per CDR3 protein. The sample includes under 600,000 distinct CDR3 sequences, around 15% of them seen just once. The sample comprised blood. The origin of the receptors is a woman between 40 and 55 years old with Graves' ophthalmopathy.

CDR3 protein: CASSQVTGEGYGYTF. DNA of the CDR3: TGTGCCAGCAGCCAAGTGACAGGGGAGGGCTATGGCTACACCTTC. This chain uses TRBV4-2 with TRBJ1-2, with 8 bases fitting TRBD1. Germline V gives CDR1 LGHNA, CDR2 YNFKEQ. J lost 4 bases, V lost 1 base, and 5 bases had no gene match. The CDR3 loop spans 15 amino acids.

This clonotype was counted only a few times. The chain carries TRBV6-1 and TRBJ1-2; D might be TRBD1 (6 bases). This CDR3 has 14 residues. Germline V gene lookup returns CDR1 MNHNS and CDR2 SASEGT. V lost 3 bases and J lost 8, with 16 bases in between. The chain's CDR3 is CASSERGDLGGYTF. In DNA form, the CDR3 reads TGTGCCAGCAGTGAGAGGGGGGACCTCGGGGGCTACACCTTC.

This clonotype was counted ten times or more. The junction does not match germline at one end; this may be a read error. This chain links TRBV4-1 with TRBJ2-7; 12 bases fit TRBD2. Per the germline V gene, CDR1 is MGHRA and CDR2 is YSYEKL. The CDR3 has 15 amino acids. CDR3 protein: CASSQPTSGSYEQYF. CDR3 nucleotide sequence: TGTGCCAGCAGCCAACCGACTAGCGGGAGTTACGAGCAGTACTTC.

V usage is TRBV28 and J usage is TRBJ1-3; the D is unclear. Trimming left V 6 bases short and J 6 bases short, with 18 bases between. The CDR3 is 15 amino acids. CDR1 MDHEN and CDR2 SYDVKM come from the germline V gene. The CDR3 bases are TGTGCCAGCAGCCCGCTGACTCTCGGGGAAAACACCATATATTTT. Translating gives CASSPLTLGENTIYF.

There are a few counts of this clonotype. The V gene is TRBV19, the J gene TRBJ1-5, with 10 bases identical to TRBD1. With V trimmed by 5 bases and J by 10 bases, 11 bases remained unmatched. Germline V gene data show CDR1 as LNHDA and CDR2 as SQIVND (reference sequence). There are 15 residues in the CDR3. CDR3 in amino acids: CASSPGQGGERPQHF. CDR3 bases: TGTGCCAGTAGTCCCGGACAGGGGGGAGAGAGACCCCAGCATTTT.

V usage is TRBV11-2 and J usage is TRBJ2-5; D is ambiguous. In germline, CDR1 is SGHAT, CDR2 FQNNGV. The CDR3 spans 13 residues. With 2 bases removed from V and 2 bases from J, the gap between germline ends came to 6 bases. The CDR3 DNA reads TGTGCCAGCAGCTTAAATAATCAAGAGACCCAGTACTTC. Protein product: CASSLNNQETQYF.

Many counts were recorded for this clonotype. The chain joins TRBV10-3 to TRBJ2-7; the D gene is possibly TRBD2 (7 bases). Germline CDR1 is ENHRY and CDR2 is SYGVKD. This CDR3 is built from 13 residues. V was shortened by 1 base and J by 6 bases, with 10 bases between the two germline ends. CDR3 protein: CAISELGGREQYF. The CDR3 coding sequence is TGTGCCATCAGTGAGTTGGGGGGGCGCGAGCAGTACTTC.

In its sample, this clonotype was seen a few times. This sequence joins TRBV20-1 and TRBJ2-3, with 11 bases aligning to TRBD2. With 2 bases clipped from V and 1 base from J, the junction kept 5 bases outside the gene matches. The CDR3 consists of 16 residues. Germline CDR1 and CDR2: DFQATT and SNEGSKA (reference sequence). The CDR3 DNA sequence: TGCAGTGCTAGACGGCTAGCGGGAGGTGGCACAGATACGCAGTATTTT. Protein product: CSARRLAGGGTDTQYF.

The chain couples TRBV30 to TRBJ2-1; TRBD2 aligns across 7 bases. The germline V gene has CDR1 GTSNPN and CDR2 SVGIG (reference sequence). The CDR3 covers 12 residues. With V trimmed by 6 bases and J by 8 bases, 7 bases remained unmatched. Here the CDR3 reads CACWAGDDEQFF. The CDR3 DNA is TGTGCCTGCTGGGCGGGGGACGATGAGCAGTTCTTC. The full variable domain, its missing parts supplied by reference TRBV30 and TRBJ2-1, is SQTIHQWPATLVQPVGSPLSLECTVEGTSNPNLYWYRQAAGRGLQLLFYSVGIGQISSEVPQNLSASRPQDRQFILSSKKLLLSDSGFYLCACWAGDDEQFFGPGTRLTVL.

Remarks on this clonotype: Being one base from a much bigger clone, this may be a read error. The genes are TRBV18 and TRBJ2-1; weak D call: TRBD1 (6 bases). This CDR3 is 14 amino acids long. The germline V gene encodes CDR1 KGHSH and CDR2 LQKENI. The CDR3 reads CASSPSRGHNEQLF. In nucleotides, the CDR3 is TGTGCCAGCTCACCATCCAGGGGTCACAATGAGCAGCTCTTC.

CDR3 protein: CATSVSRGGSTDTQYF. The DNA of the CDR3 is TGTGCCACCAGTGTTAGCCGCGGGGGCAGCACAGATACGCAGTATTTT. The chain has TRBV24-1 and TRBJ2-3; possible D gene TRBD2, 7 bases. This CDR3 comprises 16 residues. Looked up from germline, CDR1 is KGHDR and CDR2 is SFDVKD. The ends were cut back, 5 bases at V and 0 bases at J, with 14 bases in the middle.

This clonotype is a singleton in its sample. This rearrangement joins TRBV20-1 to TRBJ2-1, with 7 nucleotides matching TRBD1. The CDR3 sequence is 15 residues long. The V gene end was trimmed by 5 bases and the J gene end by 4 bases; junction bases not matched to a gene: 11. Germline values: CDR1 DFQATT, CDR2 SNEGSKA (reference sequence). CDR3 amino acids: CSALGARGLYNEQFF. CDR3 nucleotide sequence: TGCAGTGCTTTAGGGGCCAGGGGGTTATACAATGAGCAGTTCTTC.

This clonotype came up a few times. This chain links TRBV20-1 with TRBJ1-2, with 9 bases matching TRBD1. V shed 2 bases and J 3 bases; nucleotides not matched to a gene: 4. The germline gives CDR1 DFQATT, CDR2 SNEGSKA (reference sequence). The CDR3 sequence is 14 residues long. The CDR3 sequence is CSARLQGAYYGYTF. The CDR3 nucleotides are TGCAGTGCTAGACTACAGGGGGCTTACTATGGCTACACCTTC.

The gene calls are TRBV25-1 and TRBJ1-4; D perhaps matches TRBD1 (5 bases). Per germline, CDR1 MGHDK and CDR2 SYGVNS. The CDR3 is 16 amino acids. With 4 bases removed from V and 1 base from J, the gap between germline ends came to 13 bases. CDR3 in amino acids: CASSVGKGITNEKLFF. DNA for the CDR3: TGTGCCAGCAGTGTCGGAAAGGGGATAACTAATGAAAAACTGTTTTTT.

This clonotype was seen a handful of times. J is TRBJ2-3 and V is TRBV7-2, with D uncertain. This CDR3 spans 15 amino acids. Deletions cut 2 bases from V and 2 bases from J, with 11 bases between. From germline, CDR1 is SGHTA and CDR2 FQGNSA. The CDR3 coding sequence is TGTGCCAGCAGCTTAATAAACCTCCCCACAGATACGCAGTATTTT. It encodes CASSLINLPTDTQYF.

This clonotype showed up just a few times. The CDR3 spells CASTNHGTKKTGNTGELFF. As DNA, the CDR3 is TGTGCCAGCACCAACCACGGGACAAAGAAGACAGGGAACACCGGGGAGCTGTTTTTT. The rearrangement links TRBV7-9 to TRBJ2-2, with D maybe TRBD1 (6 bases). The CDR3 sequence is 19 residues long. V was pared by 7 bases and J by 1 base, with 25 bases between. The germline V gene has CDR1 SEHNR and CDR2 FQNEAQ (reference sequence). The whole variable domain, filled in from reference TRBV7-9 and TRBJ2-2, reads DTGVSQNPRHKITKRGQNVTFRCDPISEHNRLYWYRQTLGQGPEFLTYFQNEAQLEKSRLLSDRFSAERPKGSFSTLEIQRTEQGDSAMYLCASTNHGTKKTGNTGELFFGEGSRLTVL.

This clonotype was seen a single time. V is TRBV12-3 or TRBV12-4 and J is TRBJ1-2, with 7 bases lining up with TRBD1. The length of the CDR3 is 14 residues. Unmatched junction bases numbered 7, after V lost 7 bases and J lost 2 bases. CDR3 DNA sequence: TGTGCCAGCAACTCTATGGACAGGAACTATGGCTACACCTTC. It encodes CASNSMDRNYGYTF.

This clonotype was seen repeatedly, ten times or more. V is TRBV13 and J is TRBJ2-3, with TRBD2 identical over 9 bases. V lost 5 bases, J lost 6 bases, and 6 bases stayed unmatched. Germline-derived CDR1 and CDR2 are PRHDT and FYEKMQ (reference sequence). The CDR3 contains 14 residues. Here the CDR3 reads CASSTGLAVDTQYF. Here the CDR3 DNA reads TGTGCCAGCAGCACGGGACTAGCTGTGGATACGCAGTATTTT.

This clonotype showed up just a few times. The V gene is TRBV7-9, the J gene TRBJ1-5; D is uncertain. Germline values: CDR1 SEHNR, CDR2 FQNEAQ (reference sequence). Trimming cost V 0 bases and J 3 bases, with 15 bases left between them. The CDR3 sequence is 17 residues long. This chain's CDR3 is CASSLAPKQLLNQPQHF. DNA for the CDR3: TGTGCCAGCAGCTTAGCGCCTAAACAGCTCCTCAATCAGCCCCAGCATTTT.

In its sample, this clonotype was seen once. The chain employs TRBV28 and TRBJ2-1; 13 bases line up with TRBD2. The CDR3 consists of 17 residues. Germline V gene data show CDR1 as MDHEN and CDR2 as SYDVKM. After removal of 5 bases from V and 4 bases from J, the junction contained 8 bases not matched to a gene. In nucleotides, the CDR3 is TGTGCCAGCAGTCACACTAGCGGGAGGGGGATTTACAATGAGCAGTTCTTC. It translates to CASSHTSGRGIYNEQFF.

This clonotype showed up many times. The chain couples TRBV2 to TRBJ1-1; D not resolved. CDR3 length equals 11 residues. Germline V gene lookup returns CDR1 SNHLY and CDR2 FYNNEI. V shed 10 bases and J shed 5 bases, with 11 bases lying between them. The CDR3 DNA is TGTGCCACAAACCGGGGAACTGAAGCTTTCTTT. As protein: CATNRGTEAFF.

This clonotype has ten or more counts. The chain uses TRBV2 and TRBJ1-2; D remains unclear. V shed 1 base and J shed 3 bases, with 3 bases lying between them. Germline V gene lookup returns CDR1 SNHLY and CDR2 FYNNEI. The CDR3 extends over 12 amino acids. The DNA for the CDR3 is TGTGCCAGCAGTGAAGGGTACTATGGCTACACCTTC. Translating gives CASSEGYYGYTF.

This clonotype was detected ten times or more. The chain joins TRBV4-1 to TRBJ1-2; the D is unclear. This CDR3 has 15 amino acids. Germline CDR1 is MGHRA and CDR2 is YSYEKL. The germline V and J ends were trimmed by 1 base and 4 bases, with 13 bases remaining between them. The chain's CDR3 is CASSQVGVGIYGYTF. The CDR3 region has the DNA TGCGCCAGCAGCCAAGTTGGGGTAGGGATCTATGGCTACACCTTC.

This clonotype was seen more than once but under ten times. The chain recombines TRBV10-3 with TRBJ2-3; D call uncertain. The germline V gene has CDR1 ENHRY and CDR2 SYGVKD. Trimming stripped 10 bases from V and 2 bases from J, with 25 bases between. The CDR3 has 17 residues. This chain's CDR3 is CATSLGLMADVTDTQYF. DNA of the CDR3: TGTGCCACCTCTCTTGGATTGATGGCGGATGTCACAGATACGCAGTATTTT.

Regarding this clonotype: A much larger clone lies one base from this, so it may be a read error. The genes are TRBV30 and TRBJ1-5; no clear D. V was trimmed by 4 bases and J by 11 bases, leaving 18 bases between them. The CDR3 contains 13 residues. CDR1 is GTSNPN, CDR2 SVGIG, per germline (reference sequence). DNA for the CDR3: TGTGCCTGGAATACAGACCAGACGCAGTCCCAGCATTTT. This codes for CAWNTDQTQSQHF.

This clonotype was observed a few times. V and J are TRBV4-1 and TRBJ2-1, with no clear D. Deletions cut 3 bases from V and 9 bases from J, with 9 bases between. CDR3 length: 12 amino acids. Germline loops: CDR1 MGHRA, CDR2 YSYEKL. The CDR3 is CASSQVVGEQFF. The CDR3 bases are TGCGCCAGCAGCCAGGTAGTCGGTGAGCAGTTCTTC.

The CDR3 sequence: CASSEGQVFYGYTF. Written as DNA, the CDR3 is TGTGCCAGCAGTGAAGGACAGGTCTTCTATGGCTACACCTTC. The chain combines TRBV25-1 with TRBJ1-2; TRBD1 aligns across 7 bases. The CDR3 covers 14 residues. Germline assignment: CDR1 MGHDK and CDR2 SYGVNS. The junction had 4 bases not matched to a gene; V was cut back by 2 bases and J by 4 bases.

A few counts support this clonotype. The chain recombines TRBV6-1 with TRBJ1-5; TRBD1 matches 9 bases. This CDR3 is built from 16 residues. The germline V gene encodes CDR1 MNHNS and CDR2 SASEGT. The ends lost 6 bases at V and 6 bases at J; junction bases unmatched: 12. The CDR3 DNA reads TGTGCCAGCAGGCCGACCGGGACAGGGATCGGTCAGCCCCAGCATTTT. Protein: CASRPTGTGIGQPQHF.

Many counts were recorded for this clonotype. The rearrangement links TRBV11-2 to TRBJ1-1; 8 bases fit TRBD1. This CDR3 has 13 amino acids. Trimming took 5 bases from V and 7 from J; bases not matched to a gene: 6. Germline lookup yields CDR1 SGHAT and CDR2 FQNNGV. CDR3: CASSRGTGVEAFF. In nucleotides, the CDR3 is TGTGCCAGCAGCCGGGGGACAGGTGTTGAAGCTTTCTTT.

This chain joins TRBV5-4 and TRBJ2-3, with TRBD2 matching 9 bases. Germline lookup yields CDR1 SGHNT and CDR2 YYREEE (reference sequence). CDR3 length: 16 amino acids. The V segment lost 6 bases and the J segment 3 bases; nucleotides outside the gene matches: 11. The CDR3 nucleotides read TGTGCCAGCAACAGATTGGGACTAGCCGGAACAGATACGCAGTATTTT. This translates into CASNRLGLAGTDTQYF.

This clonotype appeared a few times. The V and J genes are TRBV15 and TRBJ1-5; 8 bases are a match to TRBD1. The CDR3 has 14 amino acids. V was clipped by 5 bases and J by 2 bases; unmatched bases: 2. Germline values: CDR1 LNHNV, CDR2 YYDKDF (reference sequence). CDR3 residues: CATSGGQGNQPQHF. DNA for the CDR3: TGTGCCACCAGCGGGGGACAGGGCAATCAGCCCCAGCATTTT.